Below, 21 T cell receptor beta chains from the same sample are listed, as sequenced in a study of blood T cell repertoires in COVID-19. Profiling relied on immunoSEQ multiplex PCR, and the TCRdb table lists in-frame clones only, not all of them. The sample has a few hundred thousand clones, 65% to 90% seen once. Material: PBMCs or T cells enriched from blood (not recorded which). These receptors all come from a woman under 30 who had recovered from COVID-19.

This chain joins TRBV3-1 (or the pseudogene TRBV3-2) and TRBJ1-2, with unresolved D. Germline V CDR1 and CDR2: LGHDT, YNNKEL (reference sequence). V was trimmed by 1 base and J by 7 bases, leaving 10 bases between them. This CDR3 spans 13 amino acids. CDR3 protein: CASSQGGFFGYTF. The CDR3 bases are TGTGCCAGCAGCCAAGGAGGGTTTTTTGGCTACACCTTC.

The chain employs TRBV5-1 and TRBJ1-1; tentative D call: TRBD1 (5 bases). V dropped 7 bases and J dropped 1 base, with 11 bases sitting between them. The CDR3 has 13 residues. Germline V gives CDR1 SGHRS, CDR2 YFSETQ. CDR3 in DNA: TGCGCCAGCCAGGCGACAGAGAACACTGAAGCTTTCTTT. This translates into CASQATENTEAFF.

The CDR3 DNA sequence: TGTGCCAGCAGGGCCTCACTCGTAACCCGGGACAGGGGGCGACAGCCCCAGCATTTT. This encodes CASRASLVTRDRGRQPQHF. The J gene is TRBJ1-5, the V gene TRBV2; 12 nucleotides align to TRBD1. This CDR3 comprises 19 residues. Losses at the gene ends were 6 bases for V and 7 bases for J; bases not matched to a gene: 19. The germline CDR1 and CDR2 sequences are SNHLY and FYNNEI.

The genes are TRBV6-5 and TRBJ1-2, with D perhaps matching TRBD1 (6 bases). This CDR3 contains 15 residues. Germline V gene data show CDR1 as MNHEY and CDR2 as SVGAGI. Deletions cut 9 bases from V and 4 bases from J, with 21 bases between. The CDR3 nucleotides are TGTGCCAGTACCCTCGGTAGGGGGAAGCCCTATGGCTACACCTTC. Its translation: CASTLGRGKPYGYTF.

J is TRBJ2-3 and V is TRBV5-1; TRBD1 matches at 8 bases. The CDR3 runs 15 residues. V lost 0 bases to trimming and J lost 4 bases; unmatched junction nucleotides: 4. The V gene's germline CDR1 is SGHRS and CDR2 YFSETQ. CDR3 nucleotides: TGCGCCAGCAGCTTGGGACAGGGGCCGGCAGATACGCAGTATTTT. Protein: CASSLGQGPADTQYF.

This chain connects TRBV7-9 to TRBJ1-2, with 7 bases lining up with TRBD1. Germline values: CDR1 SEHNR, CDR2 FQNEAQ (reference sequence). The ends lost 4 bases at V and 5 bases at J; junction bases unmatched: 13. The CDR3 length is 16 residues. In nucleotides, the CDR3 is TGTGCCAGCAGCTATATGGTACAGGGGTTCCAGTATGGCTACACCTTC. Its protein is CASSYMVQGFQYGYTF.

J is TRBJ2-3 and V is TRBV18; 8 positions match TRBD2. V was pared by 0 bases and J by 1 base, with 3 bases of the junction left unmatched. The CDR3 runs 16 residues. Germline CDR1 and CDR2: KGHSH and LQKENI. CDR3 coding DNA: TGTGCCAGCTCACCACCCGGGAGGGAAGGCACAGATACGCAGTATTTT. This codes for CASSPPGREGTDTQYF.

The chain recombines TRBV6-4 with TRBJ2-3; no clear D gene. The CDR3 is 16 residues long. The V gene's germline CDR1 is MRHNA and CDR2 SNTAGT. Trimming took off 2 bases at V and 0 bases at J, with 12 bases between the two ends. CDR3 sequence reads: CASSDVTSWSTDTQYF. CDR3 DNA: TGTGCCAGCAGTGACGTAACGAGTTGGAGCACAGATACGCAGTATTTT.

This chain joins TRBV18 and TRBJ1-1, with unresolved D. Trimming shortened V by 2 bases and J by 1 base, and 8 bases separated the two germline ends. This CDR3 spans 14 amino acids. Germline V gene data show CDR1 as KGHSH and CDR2 as LQKENI. The CDR3 reads CASSPTAENTEAFF. The CDR3 DNA is TGTGCCAGCTCACCAACGGCGGAGAACACTGAAGCTTTCTTT.

For the CDR3, the DNA is TGTGCCAGCAGTGAACAGACACCGGGACTAGCGGGGGTAAACGAGCAGTACTTC. Its translation is CASSEQTPGLAGVNEQYF. The V and J genes are TRBV2 and TRBJ2-7; TRBD2 matches at 14 bases. The V gene's germline CDR1 is SNHLY and CDR2 FYNNEI. J was trimmed by 5 bases and V by 2 bases; bases with no gene match: 11. The CDR3 sequence is 18 residues long. Full variable domain (rest looked up from reference TRBV2 and TRBJ2-7): EPEVTQTPSHQVTQMGQEVILRCVPISNHLYFYWYRQILGQKVEFLVSFYNNEISEKSEIFDDQFSVERPDGSNFTLKIRSTKLEDSAMYFCASSEQTPGLAGVNEQYFGPGTRLTVT.

The chain links TRBV5-1 to TRBJ2-7; 11 positions match TRBD2. This CDR3 region has 14 residues. V gave up 4 bases and J gave up 2 bases; unmatched junction bases: 2. Germline V lookup: CDR1 SGHRS, CDR2 YFSETQ. The CDR3 region is CASSHSGGAYEQYF. CDR3 coding DNA: TGCGCCAGCAGCCATAGCGGGGGGGCCTACGAGCAGTACTTC.

The chain joins TRBV7-2 to TRBJ2-2, with D unresolved. The CDR3 runs 16 residues. V was shortened by 5 bases and J by 0 bases, with 13 bases between the two germline ends. The V gene's germline CDR1 is SGHTA and CDR2 FQGNSA. CDR3 protein: CASSLRHPSNTGELFF. The CDR3 nucleotides read TGTGCCAGCAGCCTACGACACCCGTCGAACACCGGGGAGCTGTTTTTT.

This clone showed up just a few times. The chain carries TRBV5-1 and TRBJ1-1; 9 bases agree with TRBD1. Germline CDR1 is SGHRS and CDR2 is YFSETQ. V shed 4 bases, J shed 4 bases, and the junction held 5 bases outside the gene matches. The CDR3 totals 14 residues. This CDR3 is CASSGGQGTTEAFF. Written as DNA, the CDR3 is TGCGCCAGCAGCGGAGGACAGGGGACCACTGAAGCTTTCTTT.

The rearrangement joins TRBV21-1 to TRBJ1-2; TRBD1 is the table's D call, not checked against the DNA. TRBV21-1 represents a pseudogene. The CDR3 is made up of 17 amino acids. The CDR3 DNA reads as TGTGCCAGCACCTTGACAGGGAGTATTACCCCAAACTATGGCTACACCTTC. Its translation is CASTLTGSITPNYGYTF.

The chain has TRBV5-1 and TRBJ2-7; 12 nucleotides match TRBD2. CDR3 length: 16 residues. Germline CDR1 SGHRS, CDR2 YFSETQ. Trimming at V came to 0 bases and at J to 6 bases, leaving 7 bases not matched to a gene. CDR3 sequence: CASSLALAGGRGEQYF. For the CDR3, the DNA is TGCGCCAGCAGCTTGGCACTAGCGGGAGGAAGAGGCGAGCAGTACTTC. The entire variable domain, with the rest obtained from reference TRBV5-1 and TRBJ2-7, is as follows: KAGVTQTPRYLIKTRGQQVTLSCSPISGHRSVSWYQQTPGQGLQFLFEYFSETQRNKGNFPGRFSGRQFSNSRSEMNVSTLELGDSALYLCASSLALAGGRGEQYFGPGTRLTVT.

As concerns this clone: Different DNA sequences within this sample yield the same CDR3. V and J are TRBV5-1 and TRBJ2-7; 9 bases are shared with TRBD1. The CDR3 sequence is 16 residues long. The germline gives CDR1 SGHRS, CDR2 YFSETQ. Trimming at V came to 0 bases and at J to 4 bases, leaving 8 bases not matched to a gene. Here the CDR3 reads CASSLAPGQGFYEQYF. CDR3 DNA: TGCGCCAGCAGCTTGGCGCCGGGACAGGGATTTTACGAGCAGTACTTC.

This clone occurred a few times. The chain has TRBV4-1 and TRBJ1-6, with 7 bases identical to TRBD1. The CDR3 is 13 residues long. Germline-derived CDR1 and CDR2 are MGHRA and YSYEKL. V trimming: 2 bases; J trimming: 9 bases; junction bases outside the gene matches: 1. In DNA, the CDR3 is TGCGCCAGCAGCCAACACAGGGGTTCACCCCTCCACTTT. Translating it yields CASSQHRGSPLHF.

The chain employs TRBV5-1 and TRBJ2-5; 8 bases are shared with TRBD1. Germline V lookup: CDR1 SGHRS, CDR2 YFSETQ. J lost 4 bases, V lost 8 bases, and 1 base had no gene match. CDR3 length: 11 amino acids. The chain's CDR3 is CASTGGETQYF. The CDR3 coding sequence is TGCGCCAGTACAGGGGGAGAGACCCAGTACTTC.

This chain links TRBV4-1 with TRBJ2-7; D unclear. From germline, CDR1 is MGHRA and CDR2 YSYEKL. The V gene lost 0 bases and the J gene lost 0 bases, with 9 bases spanning the gap. The CDR3 length is 15 residues. DNA of the CDR3: TGCGCCAGCAGCCAAGAGCCGTCCAGCTCCTACGAGCAGTACTTC. This sequence encodes CASSQEPSSSYEQYF.

In the case of this clone: Within the sample, other DNA sequences also encode this same CDR3. This chain connects TRBV30 to TRBJ1-5, with a tentative D call TRBD1 (6 bases). The germline gives CDR1 GTSNPN, CDR2 SVGIG (reference sequence). The length of the CDR3 is 13 residues. V lost 2 bases and J 4 bases, leaving 9 bases between the germline ends. The CDR3 loop reads CAWSLQGNQPQHF. The CDR3 DNA sequence: TGTGCCTGGAGTCTTCAGGGGAATCAGCCCCAGCATTTT.

The chain employs TRBV28 and TRBJ2-7; D unresolved. Trimming left V 6 bases short and J 0 bases short, with 15 bases between. Germline CDR1 reads MDHEN; CDR2 reads SYDVKM. The CDR3 has 15 residues. The CDR3 sequence is CASRTPQASSYEQYF. For the CDR3, the DNA is TGTGCCAGCAGGACCCCGCAGGCGAGCTCCTACGAGCAGTACTTC.